This TCR beta chain was obtained from a study of Graves' ophthalmopathy and Graves' hyperthyroidism (dated by TCRdb to the late 2010s). In the study overall: Peripheral blood samples were taken at the time of initial diagnosis, before any treatment was given. To tell Graves' ophthalmopathy apart from Graves' hyperthyroidism, and to predict which patients would progress to ophthalmopathy, the study relied on TCR beta repertoire signatures. An independent validation cohort comprised around 19 hyperthyroidism patients and 15 to 17 patients who later progressed from hyperthyroidism to ophthalmopathy. To explore V-J signatures distinguishing ophthalmopathy from hyperthyroidism, a discovery set of 100 or so patients (more than 40 ophthalmopathy, around 55 stable hyperthyroidism) was enrolled. Once sampling was done, hyperthyroidism patients were given methimazole at a starting dose of 30 mg daily, while ophthalmopathy patients were given high-dose intravenous methylprednisolone. In total, 135 blood samples were TCR-sequenced: 40 to 45 ophthalmopathy, over 70 hyperthyroidism and 17 hyperthyroidism-to-ophthalmopathy patients. In about six hyperthyroidism patients, the T-cell repertoires found in thyroid tissue were compared with those found in blood.

Patients with ophthalmopathy had moderately to severely active disease, with a Clinical Activity Score of 3 or more, a NOSPECS grade of 4 or more, and a disease duration of less than 3 months. Patients with other autoimmune diseases, uncontrolled infections, pregnancy or lactation were excluded. Clinical symptoms, serum thyroxine, TRAb, thyroid ultrasound and orbital computed tomography formed the basis of the diagnosis. Ficoll-Paque density gradient centrifugation was used to isolate PBMCs from 8.5 to 10 ml of fresh peripheral blood. Trizol reagent was used to extract the total RNA, and its quality was then checked on an Agilent 2100 Bioanalyzer. For repertoire sequencing, the TCR beta CDR3 regions were amplified from RNA transcripts. The first round was an RT-PCR using HTBI primers with the Qiagen OneStep RT-PCR kit, and this first round was followed by a second-round multiplex PCR, then size selection and purification. Libraries were sequenced paired-end with 100 bp reads on an Illumina HiSeq2000. On the authors' methods: Reads were processed with SOAPnuke, discarding reads with adapters, uncalled bases, mean Phred below 15, or no exact constant-primer or identifier match. High-quality paired reads were merged with COPE v1.2.5. Each unique nucleotide sequence was defined as a clonotype, and clonotypes were aligned to IMGT TRB V, D and J references with MiTCR v1.1. The analysis was limited to V-J combinations with a frequency above 0.0001, which together covered 99.2% of repertoires. For each V-J combination, a TCR clonal expansion and chaos score was defined as the ratio of F50 clonal expansion to chaos observed in the TCRdist matrix. Features were reduced by Welch's t-statistics and random forest to around 13 V-J combinations, which fed a naive Bayes classifier. Thyroid-blood repertoire similarity was quantified with the Morisita-Horn index. TCRdb reanalyzed the raw reads on its own, using fastp at Q25 for trimming and MiXCR for clone calling, and kept in-frame beta chains. Duplicate CDR3 protein sequences are folded into a single record with the most common DNA and genes. Clone size and V and J calls follow TCRdb, not the original study. The sample contains about 700,000 distinct CDR3 sequences, around 40% of them found a single time. 44% of the sample is held by the ten biggest clonotypes.

Paper-wide results and their limitations: In validation, the model predicted ophthalmopathy progression with 55% to 71% sensitivity and 72.22% specificity; roughly 11 predicted patients were CT-confirmed with GO in a median of 6.5 months. No statistical method was used to predetermine the sample size, and group allocation was not hidden from the investigators. Among expanded thyroid clonotypes with frequency above 0.001, most also showed up in blood, which suggests that blood repertoires may reflect the thyroid immune response. In cross-validation, the 13-signature model distinguished ophthalmopathy from stable hyperthyroidism with roughly 90% sensitivity and nearly 82% specificity, and in the test set the corresponding values were approximately 80% and 68%.

As for this clonotype: What this receptor recognizes is not known. No qualities accompany the bases; no much larger clone lies one base away.

The clonotype was recovered from an adult man with Graves' ophthalmopathy. Sequenced input: peripheral blood.

The DNA reads as follows: TGTGCCAGCAGCCGCATTCAGGGTCAGCCCCAGCATTTT. Its protein is CASSRIQGQPQHF. The sequence links TRBV12-3 or TRBV12-4 to TRBJ1-5, and perhaps TRBD1 as D gene, on 5 matching bases. CDR3 length: 13 amino acids, cysteine to phenylalanine. Just CDR3 DNA is preserved here, 39 bases in frame from base 1. V is cut by 6 bases and J by 6 bases, and the space between the germline ends is 12 bases.